Listed below are T cell receptor beta chains from one sample, sequenced in a study of cytomegalovirus exposure and HLA in healthy donors. Generated by immunoSEQ multiplex PCR, the TCRdb table keeps only in-frame clones and is missing some. The sample records 95,000 to 130,000 clones, 60% to 85% being singletons. Sequenced material: PBMCs. These receptors all come from a woman aged 18-29 years in good health and CMV-seronegative. The CDR3 runs from the conserved cysteine through the conserved F or W. The order of the fields is D gene, V gene, clone size, J gene, CDR3 DNA, CDR3 protein. The D gene is left open where the match is weak. The size entry is marked missing in some rows and otherwise reads once, few, many or a size class.

.	TRBV4-2	.	TRBJ1-6	TGTGCCAGCAGCCAAGAGGGCAGAAATTCACCCCTCCACTTT	CASSQEGRNSPLHF
TRBD1	TRBV19	few	TRBJ1-1	TGTGCCAGTAGTTTACAGGGGTTAGGGAACACTGAAGCTTTCTTT	CASSLQGLGNTEAFF
.	TRBV4-1	.	TRBJ1-1	TGCGCCAGCAGCCAAGAGCCCGGACAGAACACTGAAGCTTTCTTT	CASSQEPGQNTEAFF
.	TRBV2	.	TRBJ2-4	TGTGCCAGCAGTGAGAACAGTAAAAACATTCAGTACTTC	CASSENSKNIQYF
TRBD2	TRBV30	.	TRBJ2-5	TGTGCCTGGAGTGTATCGGGGGGAAAGACCCAGTACTTC	CAWSVSGGKTQYF
TRBD1	TRBV19	.	TRBJ1-1	TGTGCCAGTAGTCCAGGCTACAGGGGAACTGAAGCTTTCTTT	CASSPGYRGTEAFF
.	TRBV7-7	.	TRBJ2-7	TGTGCTAGCAGCCCCCCCCCAGCGGCGACCTTCTCCTACGAGCAGTACTTC	CASSPPPAATFSYEQYF
TRBD1	TRBV5-1	.	TRBJ2-7	TGCGCCAGCAGCTTGACATCCGACCTGGGACAGGGGCTGGGCGAGCAGTACTTC	CASSLTSDLGQGLGEQYF
.	TRBV2	.	TRBJ2-5	TGTGCCAGCAGTGATGCCCCCGGGGAGCAGTACTTC	CASSDAPGEQYF
TRBD1	TRBV29-1	few	TRBJ2-1	TGCAGCCACGGGACAGGGGAGCACAATGAGCAGTTCTTC	CSHGTGEHNEQFF
.	TRBV5-6	.	TRBJ2-7	TGTGCCAGCAGCTCAGGGTTGTACGAGCAGTACTTC	CASSSGLYEQYF
TRBD1	TRBV18	.	TRBJ1-1	TGTGCCAGCTCACTCCGGGACAGGGGCGACACTGAAGCTTTCTTT	CASSLRDRGDTEAFF
.	TRBV2	.	TRBJ2-7	TGTGCCAGCAGTCGGGAGAAATCCTACGAGCAGTACTTC	CASSREKSYEQYF
.	TRBV9	.	TRBJ2-1	TGTGCCAGCAGCGTAGTTGGCAGGATCGTCAATGAGCAGTTCTTC	CASSVVGRIVNEQFF
.	TRBV7-2	few	TRBJ1-6	TGTGCCAGCAGCCCCGATAGGGGGAGACGGTATAATTCACCCCTCCACTTT	CASSPDRGRRYNSPLHF
TRBD1	TRBV6-9	.	TRBJ1-2	TGTGCCAGCAGAACAGGGGGCGCGGGTAACTACTATGGCTACACCTTC	CASRTGGAGNYYGYTF
.	TRBV19	.	TRBJ1-1	TGTGCCAGTAGACCCTCCGGCCGAGCGAGCACTGAAGCTTTCTTT	CASRPSGRASTEAFF
TRBD1	TRBV30	.	TRBJ2-7	TGTGCCTGGAGGGAGCTGGGACAGGTAGTTCGCGAGCAGTACTTC	CAWRELGQVVREQYF
TRBD1	TRBV5-1	.	TRBJ2-1	TGCGCCAGCAGCTGGTCCTGGACAGGGGGCACGAATGAGCAGTTCTTC	CASSWSWTGGTNEQFF
.	TRBV9	.	TRBJ2-7	TGTGCCAGCAGCGCCTCCGGGACTGTAAACTACGAGCAGTACTTC	CASSASGTVNYEQYF
TRBD1	TRBV28	.	TRBJ2-7	TGTGCCAGCAGCTTTCCGGGACAGGGATTCGAGCAGTACTTC	CASSFPGQGFEQYF
TRBD1	TRBV25-1	.	TRBJ1-2	TGTGCCACCGGACAGGGGGGAGGCTACACCTTC	CATGQGGGYTF
.	TRBV5-4	few	TRBJ1-2	TGTGCCAGCAGCTTGGGAGCGAACAGGGTTCGTTATGGCTACACCTTC	CASSLGANRVRYGYTF
.	TRBV10-1	once	TRBJ2-1	TGCGCCAGCAGTGAGAGGAGGGGGGGGGACAGGACTAAAAATGAGCAGTTCTTC	CASSERRGGDRTKNEQFF
TRBD1	TRBV5-4	.	TRBJ2-7	TGTGCCAGCAGCCCGCTTGGACAGGGGGGGCAGTACTTC	CASSPLGQGGQYF
.	TRBV30	.	TRBJ1-1	TGTGCCTGGAGTACCAGGGCTGAAGCTTTCTTT	CAWSTRAEAFF
.	TRBV19	.	TRBJ2-2	TGTGCCAGTAGTGCGGGACAGATTAACACCGGGGAGCTGTTTTTT	CASSAGQINTGELFF
.	TRBV30	.	TRBJ2-7	TGTGCCTGGAGTCTAGGGGTCTACGAGCAGTACTTC	CAWSLGVYEQYF
.	TRBV27	.	TRBJ1-5	TGTGCCAGCAGGGGAGGACTGCTCAATCAGCCCCAGCATTTT	CASRGGLLNQPQHF
TRBD1	TRBV19	.	TRBJ2-7	TGTGCCAGTAGTCCAACCCCCGGGACAGGGCCCTACGAGCAGTACTTC	CASSPTPGTGPYEQYF
.	TRBV6-5	.	TRBJ1-1	TGTGCCGCGCAACAGGGAATGAACACTGAAGCTTTCTTT	CAAQQGMNTEAFF
.	TRBV30	.	TRBJ1-5	TGTGCCTGGAGTGACACGATGGCAGATCAGCCCCAGCATTTT	CAWSDTMADQPQHF
.	TRBV6-5	.	TRBJ2-7	TGTGCCAGCAGCTCCCTATTTCGTCGCCCCGAGTACTTC	CASSSLFRRPEYF